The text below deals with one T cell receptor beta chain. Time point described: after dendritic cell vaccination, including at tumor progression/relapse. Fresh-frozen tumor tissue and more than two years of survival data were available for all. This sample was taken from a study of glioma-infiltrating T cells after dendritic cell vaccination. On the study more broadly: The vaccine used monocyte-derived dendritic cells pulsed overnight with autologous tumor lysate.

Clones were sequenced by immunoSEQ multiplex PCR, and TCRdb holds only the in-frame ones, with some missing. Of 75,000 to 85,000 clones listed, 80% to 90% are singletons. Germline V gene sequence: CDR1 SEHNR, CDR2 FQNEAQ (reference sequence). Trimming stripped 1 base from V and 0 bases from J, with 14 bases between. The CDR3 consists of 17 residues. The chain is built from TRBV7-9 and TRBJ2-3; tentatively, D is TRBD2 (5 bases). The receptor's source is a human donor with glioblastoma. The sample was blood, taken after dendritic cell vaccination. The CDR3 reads CASSLVRSGLSTDTQYF. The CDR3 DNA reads TGTGCCAGCAGCTTAGTAAGAAGCGGATTAAGCACAGATACGCAGTATTTT.